These T cell receptor beta chains were read from a single sample in a study of cytomegalovirus exposure and HLA in healthy donors. Here immunoSEQ multiplex PCR was the method, and the copy in TCRdb shows in-frame clones only, minus some. The table records about 140,000 clones, 80% to 85% of them present only once. Sequencing was carried out using PBMCs. These receptors came from a female donor in good health and CMV-seronegative. Both conserved end residues are part of each CDR3. A D gene is named only where the DNA matches it firmly. Only part of the rows carry a size: once, few, many, or a class if the clone is expanded.

TRBV19	NA	TRBJ2-1	NA	CASTPTGGGEQFF	TGTGCCAGTACTCCCACGGGTGGGGGGGAGCAGTTCTTC
TRBV27	NA	TRBJ2-7	NA	CASSYAAGTYEQYF	TGTGCCAGCAGTTATGCCGCAGGGACTTACGAGCAGTACTTC
TRBV7-2	few	TRBJ2-5	NA	CASSPLETQYF	TGTGCCAGCAGCCCCCTAGAGACCCAGTACTTC
TRBV28	NA	TRBJ1-1	NA	CASSLWQGKGYTEAFF	TGTGCCAGCAGTTTATGGCAGGGAAAAGGCTACACTGAAGCTTTCTTT
TRBV28	NA	TRBJ2-7	TRBD2	CASSPSGSRIAYEQYF	TGTGCCAGCAGCCCTAGCGGGAGTCGGATAGCCTACGAGCAGTACTTC
TRBV5-6	NA	TRBJ2-6	NA	CASSLSRDRFSGANVLTF	TGTGCCAGCAGCTTGAGTCGAGACAGGTTCTCTGGGGCCAACGTCCTGACTTTC
TRBV6-5	NA	TRBJ1-2	TRBD1	CASSYTGQGGYGYTF	TGTGCCAGCAGTTACACGGGACAGGGCGGTTATGGCTACACCTTC
TRBV28	NA	TRBJ1-1	NA	CASTQGWTEAFF	TGTGCCAGCACGCAGGGGTGGACTGAAGCTTTCTTT
TRBV6-5	NA	TRBJ2-2	NA	CASTRVGGELFF	TGTGCCAGCACGAGGGTCGGCGGGGAGCTGTTTTTT
TRBV6-5	NA	TRBJ2-7	NA	CASSYSTGRGFWEQYF	TGTGCCAGCAGTTACTCTACAGGTAGAGGTTTTTGGGAGCAGTACTTC
TRBV2	NA	TRBJ1-5	NA	CATGPGQRQPQHF	TGTGCCACGGGTCCCGGACAGAGACAGCCCCAGCATTTT
TRBV27	NA	TRBJ1-5	NA	CASSFLNQPQHF	TGTGCCAGCAGTTTTCTCAATCAGCCCCAGCATTTT
TRBV27	NA	TRBJ2-7	NA	CASSLGQGGEQYF	TGTGCCAGCAGTTTAGGCCAGGGAGGCGAGCAGTACTTC
TRBV6-5	NA	TRBJ2-7	NA	CASSSLSSESEQYF	TGTGCCAGCAGTTCCCTCTCGTCGGAGAGTGAGCAGTACTTC
TRBV7-9	NA	TRBJ2-7	TRBD1	CASSSGTGVGEQYF	TGTGCCAGCAGCTCTGGGACAGGGGTAGGCGAGCAGTACTTC
TRBV7-2	NA	TRBJ1-5	TRBD1	CASSLGQHHNQPQHF	TGTGCCAGCAGCTTGGGACAGCACCACAATCAGCCCCAGCATTTT
TRBV13	NA	TRBJ2-2	NA	CASSFARVETGELFF	TGTGCCAGCAGCTTTGCGAGGGTGGAGACGGGGGAGCTGTTTTTT
TRBV6-1	NA	TRBJ2-7	NA	CASSVRVGPYEQYF	TGTGCCAGCAGTGTAAGGGTGGGGCCCTACGAGCAGTACTTC
TRBV28	NA	TRBJ1-1	NA	CASSFRVEAFF	TGTGCCAGCAGTTTCAGGGTTGAAGCTTTCTTT
TRBV5-1	NA	TRBJ1-1	TRBD1	CASRQGQGTAEAFF	TGCGCCAGCAGACAGGGACAGGGGACTGCTGAAGCTTTCTTT
TRBV29-1	NA	TRBJ2-2	NA	CSVRGRLQGNTGELFF	TGCAGCGTCCGAGGCCGGCTGCAGGGGAACACCGGGGAGCTGTTTTTT
TRBV9	NA	TRBJ2-2	TRBD1	CASSDRGRLDTGELFF	TGTGCCAGCAGCGACAGGGGGCGCTTAGACACCGGGGAGCTGTTTTTT
TRBV4-2	once	TRBJ1-4	TRBD1	CASSPGTGGSNEKLFF	TGTGCCAGCAGCCCCGGAACAGGGGGCTCTAATGAAAAACTGTTTTTT
TRBV7-9	NA	TRBJ1-1	NA	CASSRGGTEAFF	TGTGCCAGCAGCAGGGGTGGCACTGAAGCTTTCTTT
TRBV6-1	once	TRBJ2-1	NA	CASTLAGRTYNEQFF	TGTGCCAGCACCCTTGCGGGCCGAACCTACAATGAGCAGTTCTTC
TRBV18	NA	TRBJ2-1	NA	CASSPSRGAYNEQFF	TGTGCCAGCTCACCAAGCAGGGGTGCCTACAATGAGCAGTTCTTC
TRBV9	once	TRBJ2-5	TRBD2	CASSTKGLAGVETQYF	TGTGCCAGCAGCACTAAGGGCCTAGCGGGAGTGGAGACCCAGTACTTC
TRBV4-1	NA	TRBJ2-7	TRBD2	CASSHAGTINEQYF	TGCGCCAGCAGCCATGCCGGGACTATCAACGAGCAGTACTTC
TRBV4-2	NA	TRBJ2-2	TRBD2	CASSQEFSGRAGELFF	TGTGCCAGCAGCCAAGAATTTAGCGGGAGAGCCGGGGAGCTGTTTTTT
TRBV30	NA	TRBJ2-1	NA	CAWSVWAEEQFF	TGTGCCTGGAGTGTATGGGCAGAAGAGCAGTTCTTC
TRBV18	NA	TRBJ1-5	TRBD1	CASSHRDRGKGNQPQHF	TGTGCCAGCTCCCACCGGGACAGGGGGAAAGGCAATCAGCCCCAGCATTTT